This T cell receptor beta chain is from a study of blood T cell repertoires in COVID-19. The overall study: Researchers got acute and convalescent COVID-19 samples from the United States, Italy and Spain. Sample material is recorded as cDNA or gDNA derived from T cells, B-cell-depleted T cells, or PBMCs.

This clone was counted a few times. V was pared by 5 bases and J by 3 bases, with 10 bases of the junction left unmatched. The CDR3 sequence is 16 residues long. Germline values: CDR1 SGHRS, CDR2 YFSETQ. Per the authors' pipeline: Amplification from reference gene primers served as the basis for estimated nucleated cell counts. Sequencing used immunoSEQ multiplex PCR; TCRdb keeps in-frame clones, though not all of them. V, J and clone size were drawn from that table, and D and trimming were deduced from the DNA. Among around 300,000 clones listed, approximately 85% were seen once. The TCR originated in a human donor in a cohort sampled during active COVID-19. The specimen sequenced was peripheral blood. This chain connects TRBV5-1 to TRBJ2-1; 8 positions agree with TRBD1. CDR3 bases: TGCGCCAGCAGTTTTGCCCTCGGGACAGGCTACAATGAGCAGTTCTTC. This codes for CASSFALGTGYNEQFF. The whole variable domain, remainder taken from reference TRBV5-1 and TRBJ2-1, is KAGVTQTPRYLIKTRGQQVTLSCSPISGHRSVSWYQQTPGQGLQFLFEYFSETQRNKGNFPGRFSGRQFSNSRSEMNVSTLELGDSALYLCASSFALGTGYNEQFFGPGTRLTVL.